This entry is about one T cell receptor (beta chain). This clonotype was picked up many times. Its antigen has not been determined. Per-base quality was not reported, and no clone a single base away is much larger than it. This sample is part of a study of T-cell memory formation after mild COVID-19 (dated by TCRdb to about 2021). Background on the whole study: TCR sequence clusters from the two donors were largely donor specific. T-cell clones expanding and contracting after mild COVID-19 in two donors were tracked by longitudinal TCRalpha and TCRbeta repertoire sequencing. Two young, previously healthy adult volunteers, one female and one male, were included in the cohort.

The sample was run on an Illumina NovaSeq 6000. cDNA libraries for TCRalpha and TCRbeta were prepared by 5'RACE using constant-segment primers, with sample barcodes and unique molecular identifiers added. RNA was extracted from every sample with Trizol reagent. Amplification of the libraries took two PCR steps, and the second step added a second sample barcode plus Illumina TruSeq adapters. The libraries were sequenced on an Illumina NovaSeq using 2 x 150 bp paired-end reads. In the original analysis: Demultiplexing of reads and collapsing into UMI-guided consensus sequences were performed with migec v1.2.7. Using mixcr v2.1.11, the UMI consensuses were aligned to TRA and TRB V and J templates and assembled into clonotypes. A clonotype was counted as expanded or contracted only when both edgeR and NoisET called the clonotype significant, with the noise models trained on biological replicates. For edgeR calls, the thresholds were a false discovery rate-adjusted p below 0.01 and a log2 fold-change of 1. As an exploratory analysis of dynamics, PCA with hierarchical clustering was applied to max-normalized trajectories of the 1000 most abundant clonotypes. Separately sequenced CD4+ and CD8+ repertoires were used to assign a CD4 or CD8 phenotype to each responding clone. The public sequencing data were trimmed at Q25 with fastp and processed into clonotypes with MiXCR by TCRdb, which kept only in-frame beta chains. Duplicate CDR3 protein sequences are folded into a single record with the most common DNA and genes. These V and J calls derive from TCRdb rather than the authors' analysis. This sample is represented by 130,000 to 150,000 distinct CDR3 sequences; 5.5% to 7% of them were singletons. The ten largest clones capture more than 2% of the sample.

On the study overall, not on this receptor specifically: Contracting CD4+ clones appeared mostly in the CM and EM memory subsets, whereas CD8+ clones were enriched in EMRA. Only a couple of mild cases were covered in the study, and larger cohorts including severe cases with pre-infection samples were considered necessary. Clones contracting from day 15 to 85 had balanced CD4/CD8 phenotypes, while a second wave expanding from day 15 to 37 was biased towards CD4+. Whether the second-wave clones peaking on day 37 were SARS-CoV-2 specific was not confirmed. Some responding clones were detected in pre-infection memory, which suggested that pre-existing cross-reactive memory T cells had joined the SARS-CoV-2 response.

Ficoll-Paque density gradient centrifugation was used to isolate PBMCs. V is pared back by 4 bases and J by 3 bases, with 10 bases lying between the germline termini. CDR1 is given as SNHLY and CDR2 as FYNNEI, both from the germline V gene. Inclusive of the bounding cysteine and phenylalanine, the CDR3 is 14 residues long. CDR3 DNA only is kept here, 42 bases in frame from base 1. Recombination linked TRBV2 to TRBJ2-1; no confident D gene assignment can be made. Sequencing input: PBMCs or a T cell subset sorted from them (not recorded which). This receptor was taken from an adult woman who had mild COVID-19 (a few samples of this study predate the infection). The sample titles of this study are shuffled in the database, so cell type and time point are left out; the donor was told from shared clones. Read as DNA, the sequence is TGTGCCAGCAGTGGAAGGAACATCTACAATGAGCAGTTCTTC. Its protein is CASSGRNIYNEQFF. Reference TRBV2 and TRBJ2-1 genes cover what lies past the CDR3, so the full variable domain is EPEVTQTPSHQVTQMGQEVILRCVPISNHLYFYWYRQILGQKVEFLVSFYNNEISEKSEIFDDQFSVERPDGSNFTLKIRSTKLEDSAMYFCASSGRNIYNEQFFGPGTRLTVL.